Sequencing of this T cell receptor (beta chain) was carried out in a study of shared clonotypes between healthy human individuals. Study as a whole: Participating donors consisted of a couple of women and three men aged 18 to 49.

Naive-designated CD8 cells lacked CD45RO, were positively enriched for CCR7, and omitted terminally differentiated effector memory CD45RA+ cells. Notes on this clone: What it binds is unknown.

General study results and limits: Among donors, the sharing of clonotypes was expected to be influenced by sequencing depth.

Deep-level assay runs were performed. Method: immunoSEQ multiplex PCR; TCRdb's copy keeps in-frame clones and lacks some. The top ten hold about 0.21% of the sample, which has about 800,000 clones, about 96% seen once. Material for sequencing was naive CD8+ T cells sorted from blood. The sequence was collected from a young man in good health.

In DNA form, the CDR3 reads TGTGCCTGGAGTACGCTAGCGGGAGTAATAGTGAAGGCCAACGTCCTGACTTTC. It translates to CAWSTLAGVIVKANVLTF. This chain links TRBV30 with TRBJ2-6, with TRBD2 identical over 10 bases. This CDR3 has 18 residues. The germline V gene encodes CDR1 GTSNPN and CDR2 SVGIG (reference sequence). Trimming at V came to 2 bases and at J to 6 bases, leaving 13 bases not matched to a gene.